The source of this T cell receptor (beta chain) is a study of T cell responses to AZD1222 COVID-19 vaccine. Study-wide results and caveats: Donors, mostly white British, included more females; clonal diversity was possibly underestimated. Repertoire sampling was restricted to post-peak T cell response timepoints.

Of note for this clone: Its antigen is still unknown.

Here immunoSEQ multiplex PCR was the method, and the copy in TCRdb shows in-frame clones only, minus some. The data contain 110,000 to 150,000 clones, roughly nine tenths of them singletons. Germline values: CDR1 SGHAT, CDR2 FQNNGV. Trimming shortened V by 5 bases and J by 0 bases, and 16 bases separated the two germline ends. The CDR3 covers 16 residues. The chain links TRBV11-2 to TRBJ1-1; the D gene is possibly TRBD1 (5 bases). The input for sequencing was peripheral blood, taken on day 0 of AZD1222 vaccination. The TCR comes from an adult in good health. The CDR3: CASSPIGRGVNTEAFF. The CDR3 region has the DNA TGTGCCAGCAGCCCGATCGGGCGGGGCGTGAACACTGAAGCTTTCTTT.